A single sample gave rise to the 31 T cell receptor beta chains below, sequenced in a study of metastatic and nonmetastatic thyroid tumors. MiXCR re-clonotyped the PCR reads for TCRdb. The sample yields about 41,000 clones, roughly 26% seen once. Prior to thyroid surgery, none of the patients had received any treatment. The sample was tumor tissue. The receptor set was obtained from a female donor with papillary thyroid cancer or a benign thyroid nodule (not recorded which). Some clones in this sample may be carry-over from other donors' samples.

The rearrangement joins TRBV6-1 to TRBJ1-6; TRBD1 agrees at 8 bases. The CDR3 has 14 amino acids. Germline values: CDR1 MNHNS, CDR2 SASEGT. V lost 6 bases and J lost 5; bases outside the gene matches: 3. CDR3 loop: CASRGGQDNSPLHF. The CDR3 DNA is TGTGCCAGCAGGGGGGGACAGGATAATTCACCCCTCCACTTT.

The sample holds many counts of this clone. The CDR3 sequence: CSVGGGRTTYNEQFF. DNA of the CDR3: TGCAGCGTTGGGGGGGGTAGGACTACCTACAATGAGCAGTTCTTC. The chain is built from TRBV29-1 and TRBJ2-1; 7 bases match TRBD2. From germline, CDR1 is SQVTM and CDR2 ANQGSEA. V gave up 4 bases and J gave up 2 bases; unmatched junction bases: 8. This CDR3 contains 15 residues.

The chain recombines TRBV18 with TRBJ2-7; TRBD1 aligns across 9 bases. Germline lookup yields CDR1 KGHSH and CDR2 LQKENI. V lost 2 bases, J lost 7 bases, and 9 bases stayed unmatched. The CDR3 has 15 residues. CDR3 sequence: CASSPNQGQGVEQYF. DNA for the CDR3: TGTGCCAGCTCACCAAACCAGGGACAGGGAGTGGAGCAGTACTTC.

Remarks on this clone: The same CDR3 also results from other DNA sequences found in this sample. V gene TRBV11-3 combines with J gene TRBJ2-2, with 7 positions matching TRBD2. This CDR3 spans 14 amino acids. Per the germline V gene, CDR1 is SGHNT and CDR2 is YENEEA. V lost 1 base and J lost 4; bases outside the gene matches: 0. As DNA, the CDR3 is TGTGCCAGCAGCTTAGCGGGGGGCACCGGGGAGCTGTTTTTT. Protein: CASSLAGGTGELFF.

This clone appeared many times. The same CDR3 also results from other DNA sequences found in this sample. The chain combines TRBV24-1 with TRBJ2-3, with D possibly called TRBD1 or TRBD2 (5 bases each). The CDR3 sequence is 17 residues long. The V gene lost 3 bases and the J gene lost 2 bases, with 17 bases spanning the gap. Germline-derived CDR1 and CDR2 are KGHDR and SFDVKD. The CDR3 loop reads CATSDPRQLGDTDTQYF. In DNA form, the CDR3 reads TGTGCCACCAGTGATCCCCGACAGTTGGGGGACACAGATACGCAGTATTTT.

In this sample, this clone turned up many times. A much larger clone differs by one base, so this may be a read error. The sample contains more than one DNA sequence encoding this CDR3. This rearrangement joins TRBV18 to TRBJ2-1; 16 bases line up with TRBD2. Looked up from germline, CDR1 is KGHSH and CDR2 is LQKENI. This CDR3 region has 17 residues. The CDR3 is CASSPGTSGRAVNEQSF. The CDR3 DNA reads TGTGCCAGCTCACCGGGGACTAGCGGGAGGGCCGTGAATGAGCAGTCCTTC.

The chain links TRBV6-1 to TRBJ2-1; tentative D call: TRBD1 (6 bases). This CDR3 spans 14 amino acids. Germline values: CDR1 MNHNS, CDR2 SASEGT. Trimming removed 3 bases at V and 7 bases at J, with 13 bases between. In nucleotides, the CDR3 is TGTGCCAGCAGTGATGGAACAGGGTGGAATGAGCAGTTCTTC. It specifies CASSDGTGWNEQFF.

The chain carries TRBV12-3 or TRBV12-4 and TRBJ2-1; D gene uncertain. The ends were cut back, 7 bases at V and 1 base at J, with 14 bases in the middle. The CDR3 sequence is 15 residues long. The CDR3 nucleotides read TGTGCCAGCACCAGCCCAAAAGATTCCTACAATGAGCAGTTCTTC. It translates to CASTSPKDSYNEQFF.

The chain couples TRBV6-2 or TRBV6-3 to TRBJ1-4; TRBD1 agrees at 8 bases. This CDR3 has 15 amino acids. Trimming took 3 bases from V and 7 from J; bases not matched to a gene: 7. Germline V gives CDR1 MNHEY, CDR2 SVGEGT. CDR3 region: CASSYDRDRSEKLFF. DNA for the CDR3: TGTGCCAGCAGTTATGACCGGGACAGGAGTGAAAAACTGTTTTTT.

The V and J genes are TRBV5-1 and TRBJ1-1; D remains unclear. CDR1 is SGHRS and CDR2 is YFSETQ in the germline V gene. The CDR3 length is 18 residues. The V gene lost 0 bases and the J gene lost 2 bases, with 20 bases spanning the gap. The CDR3 DNA is TGCGCCAGCAGCTTGGCCGCAGGTGGCCTTTGGATTAACACTGAAGCTTTCTTT. It encodes CASSLAAGGLWINTEAFF.

This clone was seen repeatedly, ten times or more. The V call is TRBV4-3, the J call TRBJ2-1; 9 nucleotides line up with TRBD2. The CDR3 is made up of 13 amino acids. Germline V gives CDR1 LGHNA, CDR2 YSLEER. V was clipped by 5 bases and J by 8 bases; unmatched bases: 4. DNA for the CDR3: TGCGCCAGCAGCACCCGACTAGCGGATGAGCAGTTCTTC. Its translation is CASSTRLADEQFF.

This clone ranks as medium-sized. The J gene is TRBJ2-7, the V gene TRBV6-2 or TRBV6-3, with 7 bases fitting TRBD1. This CDR3 is built from 12 residues. V trimming: 10 bases; J trimming: 6 bases; junction bases outside the gene matches: 9. Germline CDR1 MNHEY, CDR2 SVGEGT. CDR3 in DNA: TGTGCCACGAGGACAGGATCGAGCGAGCAGTACTTC. Amino acids: CATRTGSSEQYF.

V and J are TRBV20-1 and TRBJ2-5; maybe TRBD1 (5 bases). Germline CDR1 reads DFQATT; CDR2 reads SNEGSKA (reference sequence). The CDR3 runs to 13 residues. Trimming pared 3 bases from V and 5 bases from J, leaving 13 bases between. The CDR3 DNA follows: TGCAGTGCTAGGTCCAGGGTGAGGGAGACCCAGTACTTC. Translation: CSARSRVRETQYF.

The genes are TRBV11-3 and TRBJ1-2; D perhaps matches TRBD1 (5 bases). This CDR3 spans 14 amino acids. Trimming pared 3 bases from V and 4 bases from J, leaving 12 bases between. Germline V gene data show CDR1 as SGHNT and CDR2 as YENEEA. The chain's CDR3 is CASSFRGRGYGYTF. The CDR3 region has the DNA TGTGCCAGCAGCTTTCGCGGGAGGGGCTATGGCTACACCTTC.

This clone was seen repeatedly, ten times or more. CDR3 residues: CASSMTGANTGELFF. The CDR3 DNA follows: TGCGCCAGCAGCATGACAGGGGCCAACACCGGGGAGCTGTTTTTT. The V gene is TRBV5-1, the J gene TRBJ2-2; TRBD1 matches at 8 bases. The CDR3 extends over 15 amino acids. J lost 2 bases, V lost 4 bases, and 4 bases had no gene match. Germline CDR1 is SGHRS and CDR2 is YFSETQ.

This chain uses TRBV18 with TRBJ2-3; TRBD1 matches 8 bases. Germline CDR1 is KGHSH and CDR2 is LQKENI. The CDR3 is 14 amino acids. V lost 5 bases to trimming and J lost 4 bases; unmatched junction nucleotides: 5. The CDR3 nucleotides are TGTGCCAGCTCAACTGGACAGGGCCCAGATACGCAGTATTTT. It yields the protein CASSTGQGPDTQYF.

The chain is built from TRBV6-1 and TRBJ1-1; a weak D match, TRBD1 (5 bases). This CDR3 is 14 amino acids long. The V end lost 7 bases, the J end lost 0 bases, and 12 bases lay between the germline ends. The germline CDR1 and CDR2 sequences are MNHNS and SASEGT. The CDR3 is CASIRGDVNTEAFF. The CDR3 DNA reads TGTGCCAGCATCCGGGGGGACGTGAACACTGAAGCTTTCTTT.

The chain combines TRBV27 with TRBJ2-7; tentative D call: TRBD1 (6 bases). Germline-derived CDR1 and CDR2 are MNHEY and SMNVEV (reference sequence). Trimming took off 8 bases at V and 2 bases at J, with 13 bases between the two ends. The CDR3 totals 13 residues. The CDR3 DNA sequence: TGTGCCAGCCGGAAGGACAGCACCTACGAGCAGTACTTC. It specifies CASRKDSTYEQYF.

This chain connects TRBV19 to TRBJ1-2; no reliable D call. This CDR3 is built from 13 residues. The germline CDR1 and CDR2 sequences are LNHDA and SQIVND (reference sequence). Trimming removed 3 bases from V and 7 bases from J, with 12 bases in between. CDR3 DNA: TGTGCCAGTAGTATCCGGGTCTCAGGTGGCTACACCTTC. Its protein is CASSIRVSGGYTF.

This rearrangement joins TRBV3-1 to TRBJ2-1, with 11 bases lining up with TRBD2. Germline V gene data show CDR1 as LGHDT and CDR2 as YNNKEL (reference sequence). The V gene end was trimmed by 0 bases and the J gene end by 8 bases; junction bases not matched to a gene: 15. The length of the CDR3 is 19 residues. The CDR3 is CASSQDSYRLAGGEDEQFF. The CDR3 DNA reads as TGTGCCAGCAGCCAAGACTCCTACCGCCTAGCGGGAGGTGAAGATGAGCAGTTCTTC.

The V gene is TRBV30, the J gene TRBJ1-6; D might be TRBD1 (5 bases). Trimming took off 6 bases at V and 6 bases at J, with 15 bases between the two ends. CDR3 length: 14 amino acids. Germline V gene lookup returns CDR1 GTSNPN and CDR2 SVGIG (reference sequence). The CDR3 here is CACPGPGSNSPLHF. CDR3 bases: TGTGCCTGCCCAGGACCAGGGAGTAATTCACCCCTCCACTTT.

This clone showed up many times. This chain links TRBV19 with TRBJ2-4; D might be TRBD1 (6 bases). CDR1 and CDR2 (germline): LNHDA, SQIVND (reference sequence). V gave up 10 bases and J gave up 2 bases, with 12 bases separating them. The CDR3 extends over 13 amino acids. CDR3 coding DNA: TGTGCCACCGCGCAGGGGTCCAAAAACATTCAGTACTTC. Protein product: CATAQGSKNIQYF. Full variable domain (outside the CDR3, taken from reference TRBV19 and TRBJ2-4): DGGITQSPKYLFRKEGQNVTLSCEQNLNHDAMYWYRQDPGQGLRLIYYSQIVNDFQKGDIAEGYSVSREKKESFPLTVTSAQKNPTAFYLCATAQGSKNIQYFGAGTRLSVL.

This clone has more than one count but fewer than ten. This chain links TRBV6-1 with TRBJ2-5, with 9 bases aligning to TRBD1. The CDR3 totals 14 residues. Trimming removed 5 bases from V and 4 bases from J; junction bases left unmatched: 5. Germline loops: CDR1 MNHNS, CDR2 SASEGT. The CDR3 DNA reads as TGTGCCAGCAGTACCCTGGACAGGGGAGAGACCCAGTACTTC. Translation: CASSTLDRGETQYF.

This clone has ten or more counts. The chain uses TRBV3-1 and TRBJ2-5; D gene uncertain. Germline-derived CDR1 and CDR2 are LGHDT and YNNKEL (reference sequence). Between the trimmed V and J ends, which lost 2 bases and 9 bases, there was a span of 25 bases. CDR3 length: 17 amino acids. CDR3 nucleotide sequence: TGTGCCAGCAGCCAACCTCCGGGTGCGGCCCGTCGTATGGCCCAGTACTTC. Translated, it gives CASSQPPGAARRMAQYF.

In this sample, this clone turned up a few times. This sequence joins TRBV28 and TRBJ2-7; D may be TRBD2 (6 bases). The CDR3 covers 14 residues. Trimming took 2 bases from V and 2 from J, leaving 10 bases between them. CDR1 MDHEN and CDR2 SYDVKM come from the germline V gene. The CDR3 DNA is TGTGCCAGCAGTTTAGCAGGAGGGGCCTACGAGCAGTACTTC. As protein: CASSLAGGAYEQYF. Looking up the rest from reference TRBV28 and TRBJ2-7 gives the full variable domain: DVKVTQSSRYLVKRTGEKVFLECVQDMDHENMFWYRQDPGLGLRLIYFSYDVKMKEKGDIPEGYSVSREKKERFSLILESASTNQTSMYLCASSLAGGAYEQYFGPGTRLTVT.

This clone appeared once. The J gene is TRBJ2-7, the V gene TRBV11-2; 11 bases fit TRBD2. J was trimmed by 5 bases and V by 0 bases; bases with no gene match: 9. The CDR3 runs 17 residues. CDR1 is SGHAT, CDR2 FQNNGV, per germline. CDR3 DNA: TGTGCCAGCAGCTTAGATCGGTTTACTAGCGGGAGTCACGAGCAGTACTTC. This codes for CASSLDRFTSGSHEQYF.

The CDR3 bases are TGTGCCAGCAGCTGGGTTGGCTCTGGAAACACCATATATTTT. Translated, it gives CASSWVGSGNTIYF. The rearrangement joins TRBV7-2 to TRBJ1-3; no clear D. The CDR3 has 14 amino acids. Trimming took 4 bases from V and 0 from J, leaving 7 bases between them. Germline values: CDR1 SGHTA, CDR2 FQGNSA.

The chain couples TRBV5-1 to TRBJ2-1; tentatively, D is TRBD2 (6 bases). V was trimmed by 4 bases and J by 3 bases, leaving 11 bases between them. Germline CDR1 and CDR2: SGHRS and YFSETQ. The CDR3 runs to 14 residues. In nucleotides, the CDR3 is TGCGCCAGCAGCATCGGGACTGGCTACAATGAGCAGTTCTTC. This encodes CASSIGTGYNEQFF.

The J gene is TRBJ2-1, the V gene TRBV5-1, with 12 bases identical to TRBD2. V lost 3 bases to trimming and J lost 8 bases; unmatched junction nucleotides: 3. The CDR3 length is 14 residues. Germline CDR1 and CDR2: SGHRS and YFSETQ. The CDR3 DNA is TGCGCCAGCAGCTGGACTAGCGGGACCCATGAGCAGTTCTTC. Protein: CASSWTSGTHEQFF.

This clone turned up a few times. The V and J genes are TRBV7-3 and TRBJ2-3; D is unclear. Germline V gene data show CDR1 as SGHTA and CDR2 as FQGTGA. V lost 2 bases and J 1 base, leaving 1 base between the germline ends. The CDR3 contains 12 residues. The CDR3 region is CASSLGTDTQYF. Written as DNA, the CDR3 is TGTGCCAGCAGCTTAGGCACAGATACGCAGTATTTT.

This clone was detected ten times or more. This rearrangement joins TRBV19 to TRBJ2-1, with D possibly being TRBD1 (6 bases). CDR1 LNHDA and CDR2 SQIVND come from the germline V gene (reference sequence). The CDR3 contains 13 residues. The V and J ends lost 2 bases and 15 bases respectively, with 17 bases between them. CDR3 DNA: TGTGCCAGTAGTATAACCCCGAGGGGGTGGAGGTTCTTC. Residues: CASSITPRGWRFF.